This TCR beta chain was recovered during a study of cytomegalovirus exposure and HLA in healthy donors. PCR amplification relied on 60 Vbeta primers (plus 13 Jbeta primers). Some clones are missing from TCRdb's copy, which holds only in-frame ones; the method was immunoSEQ multiplex PCR. Among about 160,000 clones, roughly 80% were seen once, and the ten largest hold roughly 1.5%. The sequence was obtained from a woman aged 25 to 39 in good health and CMV-seronegative. The specimen sequenced was PBMCs.

The CDR3 spells CASSQLTGTRGYEQYF. For the CDR3, the DNA is TGTGCCAGCAGCCAACTGACCGGGACTAGAGGCTACGAGCAGTACTTC. The chain recombines TRBV4-2 with TRBJ2-7, with 8 positions matching TRBD2. The germline gives CDR1 LGHNA, CDR2 YNFKEQ. Trimming took 2 bases from V and 3 from J; bases not matched to a gene: 9. This CDR3 contains 16 residues.